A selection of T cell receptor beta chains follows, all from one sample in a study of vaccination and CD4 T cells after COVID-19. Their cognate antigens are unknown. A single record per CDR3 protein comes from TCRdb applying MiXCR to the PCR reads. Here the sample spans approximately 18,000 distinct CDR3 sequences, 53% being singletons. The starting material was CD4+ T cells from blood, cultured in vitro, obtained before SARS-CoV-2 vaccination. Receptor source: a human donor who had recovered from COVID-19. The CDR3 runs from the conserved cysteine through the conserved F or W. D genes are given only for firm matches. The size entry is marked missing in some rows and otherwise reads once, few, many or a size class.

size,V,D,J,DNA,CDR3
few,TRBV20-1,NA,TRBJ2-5,TGCAGTGCTACAGTGTACCAAGAGACCCAGTACTTC,CSATVYQETQYF
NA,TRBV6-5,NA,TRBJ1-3,TGTGCCAGCAGTTACTCGATGAGGCAGGGCCTCCCTGGAAACACCATATATTTT,CASSYSMRQGLPGNTIYF
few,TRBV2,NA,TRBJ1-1,TGTGCCAGCAGAGGGGCGGGCCTGACTGAAGCTTTCTTT,CASRGAGLTEAFF
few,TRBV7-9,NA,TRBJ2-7,TGTGCCAGCATGCTCCGGGGGATGGGCGAGCAGTACTTC,CASMLRGMGEQYF
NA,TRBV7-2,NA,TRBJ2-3,TGTGCCAGCAGCGTATTGGATACGCAGTATTTT,CASSVLDTQYF
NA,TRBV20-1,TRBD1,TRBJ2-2,TGCAGTGCTAGTCCTGGACAGGCTGGGATCACCGGGGAGCTGTTTTTT,CSASPGQAGITGELFF
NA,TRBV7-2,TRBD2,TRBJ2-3,TGTGCCAGCAGCTTAGTAGGGGACGGGAGGGAGACAGATACGCAGTATTTT,CASSLVGDGRETDTQYF
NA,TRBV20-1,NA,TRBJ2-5,TGCAGTGCTGCCCTCGTAAGCGCCCGAGAGACCCAGTACTTC,CSAALVSARETQYF
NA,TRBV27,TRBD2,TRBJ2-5,TGTGCCAGCAGCATAAGCGGGGCCGACCGGGCCCAGTACTTC,CASSISGADRAQYF
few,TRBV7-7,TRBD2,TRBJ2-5,TGTGCCAGCAGCGCGGAGGGGATAGCGGGCCCGACAGAGACCCAGTACTTC,CASSAEGIAGPTETQYF
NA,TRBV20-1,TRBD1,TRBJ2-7,TGCAGTGCTAGTCTGACAGGGGAGCAGTACTTC,CSASLTGEQYF
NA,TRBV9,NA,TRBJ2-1,TGTGCCAGCAGCTCCCGAGGGGGGGCGGGCAATGAGCAATTCTTC,CASSSRGGAGNEQFF
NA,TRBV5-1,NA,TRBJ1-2,TGCGCCAGCCGTAGTGAGCGTATTTATGGCTACACCTTC,CASRSERIYGYTF
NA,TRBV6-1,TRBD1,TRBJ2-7,TGTGCCAGCAGTGAAGGGGCAGGGGGCTCCCACGAGCAGTACTTC,CASSEGAGGSHEQYF
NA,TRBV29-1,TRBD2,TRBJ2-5,TGCAGCGCCGATGGTAGGGCGGGAGGCGAGACCCAGTACTTC,CSADGRAGGETQYF
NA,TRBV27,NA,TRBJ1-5,TGTGCCAGCAGTTTATCGTTTTCGCACAGCAATCAGCCCCAGCATTTT,CASSLSFSHSNQPQHF
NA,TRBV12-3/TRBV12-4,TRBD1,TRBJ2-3,TGTGCCAGCAGTCCCGGGACAGTGGCAGATACGCAGTATTTT,CASSPGTVADTQYF
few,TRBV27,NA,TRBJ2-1,TGTGCCAGCAGTGCGTACAGGGCGGGAAGCTACAATGAGCAGTTCTTC,CASSAYRAGSYNEQFF
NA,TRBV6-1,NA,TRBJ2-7,TGTGCCAGCAACCCGAGCTTGGGAATCTTAGGGGAGCAGTACTTC,CASNPSLGILGEQYF
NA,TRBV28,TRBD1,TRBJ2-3,TGTGCCAGCAGAACAGGGGGTGCAGATACGCAGTATTTT,CASRTGGADTQYF
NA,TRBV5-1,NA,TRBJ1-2,TGCGCCAGCAGCCACGACGGATATAACTATGGCTACACCTTC,CASSHDGYNYGYTF
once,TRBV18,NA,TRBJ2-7,TGTGCCAGCTCACCAGGACAGATTAGCTCCTACGAGCAGTACTTC,CASSPGQISSYEQYF
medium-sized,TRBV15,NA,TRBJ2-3,TGTGCCACCAGCCCTCGACTAGTTCTTGATACGCAGTATTTT,CATSPRLVLDTQYF
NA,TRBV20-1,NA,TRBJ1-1,TGCAGTGCTAGAGAGGGGAGGGGGAACACTGAAGCTTTCTTT,CSAREGRGNTEAFF
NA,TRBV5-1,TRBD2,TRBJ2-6,TGCGCCAGCAGCCCATCCGGGGCTAGCGGGGTTCCTGGGGCCAACGTCCTGACTTTC,CASSPSGASGVPGANVLTF
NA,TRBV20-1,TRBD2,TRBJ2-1,TGCAGTGCTAGCGGGAGGGCCGCCGTATCCTACAATGAGCAGTTCTTC,CSASGRAAVSYNEQFF
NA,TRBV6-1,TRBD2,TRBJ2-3,TGTGCCAGCAGTGAAGCGGGGACTAGCACGACAGATACGCAGTATTTT,CASSEAGTSTTDTQYF
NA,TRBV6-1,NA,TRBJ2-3,TGTGCCAGCAGTACAGGGACCCCGGGTACGCAGTATTTT,CASSTGTPGTQYF
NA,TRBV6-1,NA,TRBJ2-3,TGTGCCAGCAGGTTATATGCCACAGATACGCAGTATTTT,CASRLYATDTQYF